This passage covers 14 T cell receptor beta chains from one sample sequenced in a study of T cells in Graves' hyperthyroidism and ophthalmopathy (dated by TCRdb to the late 2010s). Library preparation employed multiplex PCR. Instrument on record: Illumina HiSeq 2000. TCR beta CDR3 regions were amplified from RNA transcripts. For the first round of RT-PCR on the TCR CDR3, the HTBI primer set was used together with the Qiagen OneStep RT-PCR kit. TCRdb reworked the public reads: Q25 trimming with fastp, MiXCR clone assembly, productive beta chains retained. Duplicate CDR3 protein sequences are folded into a single record with the most common DNA and genes. Counted in this sample were approximately 640,000 distinct CDR3 sequences; roughly a sixth of them appeared once. The top ten clones comprise 15% of the sample. Sequenced sample: blood. These receptors originate from a man aged 50 to 59 with Graves' hyperthyroidism.

There are a few counts of this clonotype. The chain uses TRBV6-2 or TRBV6-3 and TRBJ1-4; D gene unclear. The CDR3 consists of 15 residues. Germline V gene lookup returns CDR1 MNHEY and CDR2 SVGEGT. The ends were cut back, 5 bases at V and 3 bases at J, with 13 bases in the middle. CDR3: CASSLIPTPNEKLFF. The CDR3 region has the DNA TGTGCCAGCAGTCTTATCCCGACCCCTAATGAAAAACTGTTTTTT.

This clonotype was detected ten times or more. J is TRBJ1-5 and V is TRBV19, with 12 bases identical to TRBD1. The CDR3 consists of 18 residues. The germline gives CDR1 LNHDA, CDR2 SQIVND (reference sequence). The V segment lost 3 bases and the J segment 5 bases; nucleotides outside the gene matches: 11. The CDR3 DNA reads as TGTGCCAGTAGTATGTCAGGGACAGGGGGCGAAAGGTATCAGCCCCAGCATTTT. Translation: CASSMSGTGGERYQPQHF. Full variable domain (remainder filled in from reference TRBV19 and TRBJ1-5): DGGITQSPKYLFRKEGQNVTLSCEQNLNHDAMYWYRQDPGQGLRLIYYSQIVNDFQKGDIAEGYSVSREKKESFPLTVTSAQKNPTAFYLCASSMSGTGGERYQPQHFGDGTRLSIL.

The chain joins TRBV12-3 or TRBV12-4 to TRBJ2-1; D is ambiguous. The CDR3 is 14 residues long. V shed 5 bases and J shed 8 bases, with 16 bases lying between them. This chain's CDR3 is CASSATASGHEQFF. The CDR3 DNA reads as TGTGCCAGCAGTGCTACTGCATCGGGTCATGAGCAGTTCTTC.

This clonotype was picked up many times. The chain uses TRBV6-5 and TRBJ1-1; TRBD1 is a possible D gene (6 bases). Trimming shortened V by 0 bases and J by 5 bases, and 10 bases separated the two germline ends. The CDR3 length is 14 residues. Per germline, CDR1 MNHEY and CDR2 SVGAGI. CDR3 coding DNA: TGTGCCAGCAGTTACTCGAGCAGGGGAACTGAAGCTTTCTTT. Its translation is CASSYSSRGTEAFF.

This clonotype was picked up many times. The chain carries TRBV2 and TRBJ2-1; 7 bases are a match to TRBD2. Looked up from germline, CDR1 is SNHLY and CDR2 is FYNNEI. Losses at the gene ends were 1 base for V and 4 bases for J; bases not matched to a gene: 1. The CDR3 has 14 residues. As DNA, the CDR3 is TGTGCCAGCAGTGAAGGGACTAGTTACAATGAGCAGTTCTTC. Translating it yields CASSEGTSYNEQFF.

This clonotype was seen more than once but under ten times. This chain links TRBV29-1 with TRBJ1-1, with 12 bases identical to TRBD1. V lost 7 bases and J lost 1; bases outside the gene matches: 4. This CDR3 has 14 amino acids. In germline, CDR1 is SQVTM, CDR2 ANQGSEA. The CDR3 sequence: CSGDRGRGNTEAFF. The CDR3 DNA sequence: TGCAGCGGGGACAGGGGGCGCGGGAACACTGAAGCTTTCTTT.

This clonotype was observed once. Since a much larger clone is just one base distant, this may be a read error. This chain links TRBV5-1 with TRBJ2-5; the match to TRBD1 covers 7 bases. The length of the CDR3 is 16 residues. Per the germline V gene, CDR1 is SGHRS and CDR2 is YFSETQ. The CDR3, as DNA: TGCGCCGGCAGTTCGGGACAGACTCGCTTCGGGGAGACCCAGTACTTC. It is translated as CAGSSGQTRFGETQYF.

The J gene is TRBJ1-6, the V gene TRBV25-1; possibly TRBD1 for D (6 bases). This CDR3 region has 15 residues. V shed 2 bases and J shed 9 bases, with 14 bases lying between them. In germline, CDR1 is MGHDK, CDR2 SYGVNS. CDR3 protein: CASSEGGRESSPLHF. The CDR3 DNA reads as TGTGCCAGCAGTGAAGGGGGCAGGGAAAGTTCACCCCTCCACTTT.

The genes are TRBV4-1 and TRBJ2-1, with 8 bases lining up with TRBD2. Germline V CDR1 and CDR2: MGHRA, YSYEKL. The CDR3 extends over 15 amino acids. Trimming at V came to 1 base and at J to 3 bases, leaving 2 bases not matched to a gene. For the CDR3, the DNA is TGCGCCAGCAGCCAAGTCGGGAGGGTCTACAATGAGCAGTTCTTC. Residues: CASSQVGRVYNEQFF.

A few counts support this clonotype. In DNA, the CDR3 is TGCAGTGCTAGATCGAAACTAGCGGGAGGTCCCTTTTACGAGCAGTACTTC. Protein: CSARSKLAGGPFYEQYF. The gene calls are TRBV20-1 and TRBJ2-7, with TRBD2 matching over 12 bases. The CDR3 has 17 amino acids. Germline values: CDR1 DFQATT, CDR2 SNEGSKA (reference sequence). The J segment lost 4 bases and the V segment lost 2 bases, leaving 12 bases of the junction unmatched.

The chain recombines TRBV10-3 with TRBJ1-6, with TRBD1 matching over 11 bases. The length of the CDR3 is 13 residues. Germline CDR1 reads ENHRY; CDR2 reads SYGVKD. V lost 9 bases to trimming and J lost 9 bases; unmatched junction nucleotides: 4. DNA for the CDR3: TGTGCCATAACCGGGACAGGGGGTTCACCCCTCCACTTT. It specifies CAITGTGGSPLHF.

To note about this clonotype: Germline is not matched at one junction end, which may reflect a read error. V and J are TRBV20-1 and TRBJ2-7; maybe TRBD2 (6 bases). The germline V gene encodes CDR1 DFQATT and CDR2 SNEGSKA (reference sequence). This CDR3 comprises 12 residues. The CDR3 region has the DNA TGCAGTGCTAGCGGGAGCTCCTACGGGCAGTACTTC. This codes for CSASGSSYGQYF.

This clonotype was detected ten times or more. The J gene is TRBJ2-7, the V gene TRBV30; 7 positions match TRBD1. Germline V gene lookup returns CDR1 GTSNPN and CDR2 SVGIG (reference sequence). After removal of 5 bases from V and 1 base from J, the junction contained 8 bases not matched to a gene. This CDR3 is built from 14 residues. CDR3 bases: TGTGCCTGGGGACAAGGGGACAGTTCCTACGAGCAGTACTTC. Translated, it gives CAWGQGDSSYEQYF.

This clonotype came up a few times. The chain employs TRBV19 and TRBJ1-5, with D possibly being TRBD1 (6 bases). CDR3 length: 15 amino acids. Trimming removed 4 bases from V and 0 bases from J, with 10 bases in between. Germline-derived CDR1 and CDR2 are LNHDA and SQIVND (reference sequence). CDR3 loop: CASSRQDHSNQPQHF. The CDR3 nucleotides read TGTGCCAGTAGTAGACAGGACCATAGCAATCAGCCCCAGCATTTT.